Detailed here is one TCR beta chain. As yet, its antigen is unknown. Per the germline V gene, CDR1 is SGHRS and CDR2 is YFSETQ. J was trimmed by 9 bases and V by 3 bases; bases with no gene match: 3. The CDR3 sequence is 15 residues long. The data stem from a study of vaccination effects on CD4 cells after COVID-19. The culture ran for about 11 days, and then CD4+ T cells were isolated. Measured with immunoSEQ multiplex PCR; TCRdb has only the in-frame clones, and not every one. The sample yields about 28,000 clones, 50% to 70% seen once. The chain is built from TRBV5-1 and TRBJ2-1, with TRBD2 identical over 16 bases. The sample here was CD4+ T cells from PBMCs cultured without peptide, taken before COVID-19 vaccination. This receptor was obtained from a human donor who received a COVID-19 vaccine. In DNA, the CDR3 is TGCGCCAGCAGCTCCGGGACTAGCGGGAGGGGTGAGCAGTTCTTC. Amino acids: CASSSGTSGRGEQFF.